The TCR beta chain under discussion was sequenced for a study of neurological immune-mediated disorders. As to this clonotype: The antigen is unknown.

Noted time point: longitudinal time-point 2. The cDNA was generated through 5'RACE incorporating 10-nucleotide random UMIs. Over 170 million TCR-beta sequences, together covering 15-18 subjects, were produced by every individual sequencing run that was carried out. TCRdb passed the 5' RACE reads through MiXCR, listing each CDR3 protein once. The repertoire has 40,000 to 60,000 distinct CDR3 sequences, around 14% of them found once; the top ten carry 4.5%. Study-wide points: No expanded-clone CDR3 amino acid sequence recurred across subjects, suggesting private TCR-beta repertoires. In HTLV-1-associated myelopathy, TCR clonal expansion was greatest, whereas multiple sclerosis had the least, falling below healthy controls.

Looked up from germline, CDR1 is LGHNA and CDR2 is YNFKEQ. There are 17 residues in the CDR3. Trimming took off 0 bases at V and 4 bases at J, with 18 bases between the two ends. The rearrangement uses TRBV4-2 and TRBJ1-2; D perhaps matches TRBD1 (6 bases). The sequence came from a male donor with HTLV-1-associated myelopathy (HAM/TSP). Sequencing was carried out using PBMCs. The CDR3 region is CASSQELTVQGSYGYTF. In nucleotides, the CDR3 is TGTGCCAGCAGCCAAGAGCTGACGGTACAGGGATCCTATGGCTACACCTTC.